The present T cell receptor beta chain was sequenced within a study of response to subunit inactivated influenza vaccine. Findings and caveats of the study: Authors suggested each seasonal influenza vaccination recruits few new T cells.

Details on this clonotype: The antigen remains unidentified.

MiXCR was run by TCRdb on the RT-PCR reads, yielding one entry per CDR3 protein. The top ten hold 2.5% to 3.5% of the sample, which has just under 550,000 distinct CDR3 sequences, around 25% seen once. Germline V gene data show CDR1 as DFQATT and CDR2 as SNEGSKA (reference sequence). Trimming took off 3 bases at V and 8 bases at J, with 13 bases between the two ends. CDR3 length: 12 amino acids. The sample was also linked to a second study, of T cells expressing NK-cell markers. Per that paper: A 5'RACE template switching approach incorporating UMIs was used to make TCR beta cDNA. Within several experiments, an anti-gamma-delta TCR antibody kept the sorting limited to alpha-beta TCR T cells.

Sequencing was performed on CD4+ T cells sorted from PBMCs, taken 11 to 12 days after vaccination. The sequence came from a man aged 45-65 years who received an inactivated influenza vaccine. The chain links TRBV20-1 to TRBJ1-1; D unresolved. In DNA form, the CDR3 reads TGCAGTGCTAGGAAACAGACACAAGAAGCTTTCTTT. Translated: CSARKQTQEAFF.